This is a list of T cell receptor beta chains from one sample in a study of T cell changes during pregnancy in multiple sclerosis. Method: immunoSEQ multiplex PCR; TCRdb's copy keeps in-frame clones and lacks some. Of about 36,000 clones detected, approximately 90% appear once; the ten largest clones hold roughly 0.56%. Material: CD4+ T cells from peripheral blood mononuclear cells, obtained in the first trimester of pregnancy. The receptor source for this set is a female donor with multiple sclerosis, enrolled in a pregnancy study. The CDR3 runs from the conserved cysteine through the conserved F or W. D genes are given only for firm matches. A row's size may be missing; if present it is once, few, many or a size class.

d_call clone_size j_call v_call cdr3_aa cdr3_nt
TRBD1 - TRBJ1-4 TRBV19 CASSPGTGAEKLFF TGTGCCAGCTCCCCCGGGACAGGAGCGGAAAAACTGTTTTTT
TRBD2 - TRBJ2-7 TRBV28 CASNEKGGSSYEQYF TGTGCCAGCAACGAGAAGGGCGGGAGTTCCTACGAGCAGTACTTC
- - TRBJ2-3 TRBV5-8 CASSLSGDSTDTQYF TGTGCCAGCAGCTTGTCCGGGGACTCCACAGATACGCAGTATTTT
TRBD1 - TRBJ2-7 TRBV19 CASSAVRTGPSYEQYF TGTGCCAGTAGTGCGGTCAGGACAGGCCCTTCCTACGAGCAGTACTTC
TRBD1 once TRBJ1-1 TRBV5-1 CASKQGINTEAFF TGCGCCAGCAAACAGGGGATTAACACTGAAGCTTTCTTT
TRBD1 - TRBJ1-2 TRBV27 CASSLLRGQGSYGYTF TGTGCCAGCAGTTTGTTAAGGGGGCAGGGGAGCTATGGCTACACCTTC
- few TRBJ2-2 TRBV7-3 CASSFGGSAGELFF TGTGCCAGCAGCTTCGGAGGGAGCGCCGGGGAGCTGTTTTTT
TRBD1 - TRBJ2-1 TRBV18 CASSRSTGGSRNEQFF TGTGCCAGCTCCCGGTCGACAGGGGGCTCAAGGAATGAGCAGTTCTTC
- - TRBJ1-1 TRBV11-2 CASSSFYTEAFF TGTGCCAGCAGCTCTTTTTACACTGAAGCTTTCTTT
TRBD2 - TRBJ2-5 TRBV2 CASSDGLAGVVGETQYF TGTGCCAGCAGTGACGGTCTAGCGGGGGTGGTGGGGGAGACCCAGTACTTC
TRBD2 - TRBJ2-1 TRBV11-1 CASSGKGTSGGNEQFF TGTGCCAGCAGCGGGAAAGGGACTAGCGGGGGAAATGAGCAGTTCTTC
- - TRBJ1-2 TRBV5-8 CASRPWGGAGGYTF TGTGCCAGCAGACCCTGGGGGGGGGCTGGTGGCTACACCTTC
- - TRBJ1-1 TRBV5-1 CASSRTQGRMNTEAFF TGCGCCAGCAGTAGGACACAGGGTCGCATGAACACTGAAGCTTTCTTT
- medium-sized TRBJ2-2 TRBV5-1 CASSFPGGYTGELFF TGCGCCAGCAGCTTCCCCGGCGGTTACACCGGGGAGCTGTTTTTT